These 2 T cell receptor beta chains originate from one sample sequenced in a study of regulatory T cells in long-lasting Graves disease. The time point: newly diagnosed GD, antithyroid drugs for less than 3 months. TCR sequences were obtained from RNA taken from PBMCs. Combining iRepertoire HTBI primers with Arm-PCR of CDR3 regions, the authors built TCR beta libraries. Via MiXCR, TCRdb re-called the multiplex PCR reads, giving one row per CDR3 protein. The sample lists about 220,000 distinct CDR3 sequences; roughly 18% were seen once. The sample was also linked to a second study, of T cells in Graves' hyperthyroidism and ophthalmopathy.

This specimen was peripheral blood mononuclear cells (PBMCs), taken at new diagnosis, from a patient treated with antithyroid drugs. The receptor source for this set is a woman aged 25 to 45 with Graves disease.

This clonotype has at least ten counts. The rearrangement links TRBV11-2 to TRBJ1-2; D is possibly TRBD1 (5 bases). CDR1 is SGHAT and CDR2 is FQNNGV in the germline V gene. The CDR3 length is 14 residues. Trimming shortened V by 5 bases and J by 9 bases, and 19 bases separated the two germline ends. As DNA, the CDR3 is TGTGCCAGCAGCCTCCACACAGGCCCGTCCAGCTACACCTTC. It is translated as CASSLHTGPSSYTF. Full variable domain (remainder filled in from reference TRBV11-2 and TRBJ1-2): EAGVAQSPRYKIIEKRQSVAFWCNPISGHATLYWYQQILGQGPKLLIQFQNNGVVDDSQLPKDRFSAERLKGVDSTLKIQPAKLEDSAVYLCASSLHTGPSSYTFGSGTRLTVV.

In this sample, this clonotype turned up many times. This rearrangement joins TRBV9 to TRBJ2-7; D not resolved. The CDR3 runs 15 residues. V lost 0 bases, J lost 1 base, and 11 bases lay in between. Germline V gene data show CDR1 as SGDLS and CDR2 as YYNGEE. CDR3 DNA sequence: TGTGCCAGCAGCGTAGCGGGCGGCCGATCCTACGAGCAGTACTTC. Translated: CASSVAGGRSYEQYF.